Following are 13 T cell receptor beta chains from one sample sequenced in a study of blood T cell repertoires in COVID-19. The data were produced by immunoSEQ multiplex PCR, yet TCRdb's version contains in-frame clones alone and is incomplete. Of hundreds of thousands of clones listed, 65% to 85% were seen once; the top ten hold roughly 4.5%. Sequencing input: PBMCs or T cells enriched from blood (not recorded which). These receptors came from a man younger than 40 with acute COVID-19.

The sample holds a few counts of this clone. V gene TRBV7-2 combines with J gene TRBJ1-4, with D maybe TRBD1 (5 bases). V lost 1 base to trimming and J lost 8 bases, with 14 bases between them. Germline CDR1 is SGHTA and CDR2 is FQGNSA. The length of the CDR3 is 15 residues. CDR3 nucleotides: TGTGCCAGCAGCTTAGAAGGCGCCGGGGGGGAAAAACTGTTTTTT. Its translation: CASSLEGAGGEKLFF.

This chain joins TRBV24-1 and TRBJ2-2, with TRBD1 matching 8 bases. V was clipped by 0 bases and J by 6 bases; unmatched bases: 5. Germline CDR1 and CDR2: KGHDR and SFDVKD. CDR3 length: 16 residues. Here the CDR3 reads CATSDLHRTGSGELFF. CDR3 nucleotide sequence: TGTGCCACCAGTGATTTGCACCGGACAGGGTCCGGGGAGCTGTTTTTT.

The chain's CDR3 is CASSQGDRENEKLFF. The CDR3 nucleotides read TGCGCCAGCAGCCAGGGGGACAGGGAAAATGAAAAACTGTTTTTT. The rearrangement joins TRBV4-1 to TRBJ1-4; TRBD1 matches at 9 bases. The V gene's germline CDR1 is MGHRA and CDR2 YSYEKL. V dropped 3 bases and J dropped 5; count of bases not matched to a gene: 4. The CDR3 runs to 15 residues.

This clone was seen a single time. The chain has TRBV18 and TRBJ2-1; no clear D. This CDR3 comprises 15 residues. CDR1 is KGHSH and CDR2 is LQKENI in the germline V gene. Trimming removed 2 bases at V and 2 bases at J, with 10 bases between. This CDR3 reads CASSPRSAAYNEQFF. The CDR3 DNA follows: TGTGCCAGCTCACCAAGGAGCGCCGCCTACAATGAGCAGTTCTTC.

This chain uses TRBV18 with TRBJ1-2, with 9 bases identical to TRBD1. There are 17 residues in the CDR3. The V and J ends lost 6 bases and 2 bases, in that order; junction bases with no gene match: 13. Germline V gene lookup returns CDR1 KGHSH and CDR2 LQKENI. CDR3 sequence: CASSPVPGQGGNYGYTF. The CDR3 DNA sequence: TGTGCCAGCTCCCCTGTCCCGGGACAGGGTGGGAACTATGGCTACACCTTC.

The rearrangement uses TRBV27 and TRBJ1-1, with D tentatively TRBD1 (6 bases). V gave up 6 bases and J gave up 4 bases, with 12 bases separating them. The CDR3 extends over 13 amino acids. Germline CDR1 is MNHEY and CDR2 is SMNVEV (reference sequence). The CDR3 sequence is CASSPTGSTEAFF. The CDR3 nucleotides read TGTGCCAGCAGCCCCACAGGGAGCACTGAAGCTTTCTTT.

This chain joins TRBV6-2 or TRBV6-3 and TRBJ2-5, with 7 bases identical to TRBD2. Germline V lookup: CDR1 MNHEY, CDR2 SVGEGT. V lost 6 bases, J lost 3 bases, and 4 bases stayed unmatched. The CDR3 has 13 amino acids. The CDR3 is CASSLGGEETQYF. The DNA for the CDR3 is TGTGCCAGCAGCCTTGGGGGGGAAGAGACCCAGTACTTC.

This chain uses TRBV5-6 with TRBJ1-6; 9 bases match TRBD1. CDR3 size: 15 residues. After removal of 2 bases from V and 9 bases from J, the junction contained 6 bases not matched to a gene. Germline V lookup: CDR1 SGHDT, CDR2 YYEEEE. CDR3 protein: CASSFLRDRVSPLHF. Here the CDR3 DNA reads TGTGCCAGCAGCTTCTTAAGGGACAGGGTTTCACCCCTCCACTTT.

The chain carries TRBV6-5 and TRBJ1-5; the match to TRBD1 covers 8 bases. Unmatched junction bases numbered 4, after V lost 6 bases and J lost 0 bases. CDR1 is MNHEY, CDR2 SVGAGI, per germline. The CDR3 spans 15 residues. CDR3 in DNA: TGTGCCAGCAGCAAACAGGGGGGTAGCAATCAGCCCCAGCATTTT. Protein product: CASSKQGGSNQPQHF.

V usage is TRBV5-6 and J usage is TRBJ1-2; 8 bases line up with TRBD1. Germline CDR1 SGHDT, CDR2 YYEEEE. Trimming took 5 bases from V and 4 from J; bases not matched to a gene: 4. This CDR3 region has 13 residues. The chain's CDR3 is CASRDDRGYGYTF. In DNA, the CDR3 is TGTGCCAGCAGAGACGACAGGGGCTATGGCTACACCTTC.

The rearrangement links TRBV27 to TRBJ2-7; a possible D gene is TRBD1 (5 bases). Germline V lookup: CDR1 MNHEY, CDR2 SMNVEV (reference sequence). The germline V and J ends were trimmed by 7 bases and 2 bases, with 15 bases remaining between them. This CDR3 region has 14 residues. The CDR3 region has the DNA TGTGCCAGCAACGAGGCAGGGCCTACCTACGAGCAGTACTTC. This translates into CASNEAGPTYEQYF.

The chain uses TRBV7-6 and TRBJ2-6; TRBD2 is a possible D gene (6 bases). V lost 5 bases, J lost 0 bases, and 20 bases lay in between. This CDR3 has 19 residues. Germline values: CDR1 SGHVS, CDR2 FNYEAQ. The CDR3 DNA reads as TGTGCCAGCAGCCCGGGAGACAGCATCAGATCCTCTGGGGCCAACGTCCTGACTTTC. It is translated as CASSPGDSIRSSGANVLTF.

The chain uses TRBV5-4 and TRBJ2-7; perhaps TRBD2 as D (6 bases). This CDR3 comprises 14 residues. The germline V and J ends were trimmed by 1 base and 3 bases, with 11 bases remaining between them. Germline CDR1 SGHNT, CDR2 YYREEE (reference sequence). The CDR3 DNA sequence: TGTGCCAGCAGCTTGAGACGGGGGAACTACGAGCAGTACTTC. Its translation: CASSLRRGNYEQYF.